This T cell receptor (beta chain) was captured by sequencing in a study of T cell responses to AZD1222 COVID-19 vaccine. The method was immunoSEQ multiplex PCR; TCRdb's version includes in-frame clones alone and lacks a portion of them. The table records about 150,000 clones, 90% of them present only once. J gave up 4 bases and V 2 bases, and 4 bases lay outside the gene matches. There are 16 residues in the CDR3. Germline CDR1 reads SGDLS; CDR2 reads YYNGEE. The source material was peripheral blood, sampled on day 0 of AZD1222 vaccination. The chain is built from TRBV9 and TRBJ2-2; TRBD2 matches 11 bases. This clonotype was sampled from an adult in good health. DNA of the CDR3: TGTGCCAGCAGCGTCACCGGGACTAGCGGCACCGGGGAGCTGTTTTTT. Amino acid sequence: CASSVTGTSGTGELFF.